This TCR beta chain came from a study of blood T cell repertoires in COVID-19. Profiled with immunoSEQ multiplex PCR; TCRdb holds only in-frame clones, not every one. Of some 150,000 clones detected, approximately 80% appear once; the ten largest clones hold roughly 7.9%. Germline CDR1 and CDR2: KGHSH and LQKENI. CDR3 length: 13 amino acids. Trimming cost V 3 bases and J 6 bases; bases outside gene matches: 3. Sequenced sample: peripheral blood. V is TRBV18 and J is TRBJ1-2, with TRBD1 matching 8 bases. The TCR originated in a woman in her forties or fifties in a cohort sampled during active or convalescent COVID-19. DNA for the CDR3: TGTGCCAGCTCACCTACAGGGGGACATGGCTACACCTTC. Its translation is CASSPTGGHGYTF. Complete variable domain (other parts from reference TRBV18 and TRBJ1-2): NAGVMQNPRHLVRRRGQEARLRCSPMKGHSHVYWYRQLPEEGLKFMVYLQKENIIDESGMPKERFSAEFPKEGPSILRIQQVVRGDSAAYFCASSPTGGHGYTFGSGTRLTVV.